These 16 T cell receptor beta chains were sequenced from one sample in a study of human T cells and chemical hapten exposure listed by TCRdb under 2021. Libraries were made using RACE. These reads were obtained on a NextSeq 500. In TCRdb, the public reads were trimmed at Q25 with fastp and aligned with MiXCR, with productive beta chains retained. Entries are consolidated by CDR3 protein sequence, retaining the most common genes and DNA. For this sample there are 200,000 to 300,000 distinct CDR3 sequences; about 8.6% appear just once. The ten biggest clones cover under 2.5% of the sample. The time point label, as the study defines it: pre-sensitization, week 0. In light of the paper, this sample's treatment or condition label describes: therapeutic diphenylcyclopropenone sensitization with weekly scalp DPC. The sequenced sample was whole blood, obtained in connection with sensitization to the hapten diphenylcyclopropenone (DPC). The origin of the receptors is a woman aged 40 to 49 with alopecia areata. Some clones in this sample may be carry-over from other donors' samples.

The table lists this clonotype with a few counts. V is TRBV29-1 and J is TRBJ1-1; D perhaps matches TRBD1 (6 bases). The CDR3 length is 12 residues. V was pared by 7 bases and J by 5 bases, with 14 bases between. CDR1 is SQVTM, CDR2 ANQGSEA, per germline. CDR3 sequence (DNA): TGCAGCGGCGGGGGCGGAGGAACTGAAGCTTTCTTT. It specifies CSGGGGGTEAFF.

In its sample, this clonotype was seen many times. This chain links TRBV15 with TRBJ2-7; 9 nucleotides line up with TRBD2. V lost 0 bases to trimming and J lost 2 bases; unmatched junction nucleotides: 2. CDR1 and CDR2 (germline): LNHNV, YYDKDF (reference sequence). The CDR3 covers 15 residues. The CDR3 sequence: CATSRDPSGTYEQYF. As DNA, the CDR3 is TGTGCCACCAGCAGAGATCCTAGCGGGACCTACGAGCAGTACTTC.

This clonotype has a handful of counts. This chain links TRBV6-2 or TRBV6-3 with TRBJ2-1; TRBD2 agrees at 13 bases. The CDR3 runs to 15 residues. V dropped 4 bases and J dropped 7; count of bases not matched to a gene: 4. The V gene's germline CDR1 is MNHEY and CDR2 SVGEGT. CDR3 region: CASSWGTSGINEQFF. CDR3 coding DNA: TGTGCCAGCAGTTGGGGGACTAGCGGGATAAATGAGCAGTTCTTC.

This clonotype was observed many times. This chain connects TRBV3-1 to TRBJ2-5, with D unclear. This CDR3 has 12 residues. Per germline, CDR1 LGHDT and CDR2 YNNKEL (reference sequence). With 0 bases removed from V and 4 bases from J, the gap between germline ends came to 3 bases. Written as DNA, the CDR3 is TGTGCCAGCAGCCAAGATCGAGAGACCCAGTACTTC. Amino acids: CASSQDRETQYF.

In its sample, this clonotype was seen many times. The V and J genes are TRBV2 and TRBJ1-2; TRBD1 might be the D (6 bases). CDR1 is SNHLY and CDR2 is FYNNEI in the germline V gene. Trimming removed 6 bases from V and 10 bases from J, with 12 bases in between. The CDR3 is 11 residues long. The CDR3 sequence: CASRRDTDYTF. In nucleotides, the CDR3 is TGTGCCAGCAGAAGGGACACCGACTACACCTTC.

V and J are TRBV7-2 and TRBJ2-1; D is perhaps TRBD2 (7 bases). Germline V gene lookup returns CDR1 SGHTA and CDR2 FQGNSA. There are 17 residues in the CDR3. Trimming cost V 2 bases and J 7 bases, with 21 bases left between them. CDR3 loop: CASSLYLQRGGLNEQFF. Here the CDR3 DNA reads TGTGCCAGCAGCTTATATCTGCAAAGGGGGGGTTTGAATGAGCAGTTCTTC.

In this sample, this clonotype turned up many times. This chain links TRBV5-1 with TRBJ1-1; tentative D call: TRBD1 (5 bases). CDR3 length equals 14 residues. The ends were cut back, 3 bases at V and 3 bases at J, with 12 bases in the middle. CDR1 SGHRS and CDR2 YFSETQ come from the germline V gene. The CDR3 DNA reads as TGCGCCAGCAGCTCCGGGACGGCCCACACTGAAGCTTTCTTT. Protein: CASSSGTAHTEAFF. Together with reference TRBV5-1 and TRBJ1-1, the CDR3 gives the full variable domain: KAGVTQTPRYLIKTRGQQVTLSCSPISGHRSVSWYQQTPGQGLQFLFEYFSETQRNKGNFPGRFSGRQFSNSRSEMNVSTLELGDSALYLCASSSGTAHTEAFFGQGTRLTVV.

This clonotype was counted only a few times. The chain employs TRBV4-3 and TRBJ2-1; maybe TRBD2 (6 bases). In germline, CDR1 is LGHNA, CDR2 YSLEER. V was trimmed by 2 bases and J by 6 bases, leaving 8 bases between them. CDR3 length: 13 residues. The chain's CDR3 is CASSQRESNEQFF. The CDR3 region has the DNA TGCGCCAGCAGCCAACGGGAGTCCAATGAGCAGTTCTTC.

This clonotype was counted many times. The J gene is TRBJ2-2, the V gene TRBV29-1; TRBD2 matches 11 bases. The CDR3 sequence is 15 residues long. V lost 4 bases and J lost 7; bases outside the gene matches: 8. Germline-derived CDR1 and CDR2 are SQVTM and ANQGSEA. CDR3 in DNA: TGCAGCGTTGCTCCTCTAGCGGGGGGCGTCGGGGAGCTGTTTTTT. This sequence encodes CSVAPLAGGVGELFF.

The V gene is TRBV4-2, the J gene TRBJ2-7; D perhaps matches TRBD2 (6 bases). CDR3 size: 14 residues. The germline V gene encodes CDR1 LGHNA and CDR2 YNFKEQ. The V end lost 8 bases, the J end lost 0 bases, and 14 bases lay between the germline ends. As DNA, the CDR3 is TGTGCCAGCGGGACTTCGCACTACTCCTACGAGCAGTACTTC. As protein: CASGTSHYSYEQYF.

The V call is TRBV6-4, the J call TRBJ1-6; D not resolved. The germline V gene encodes CDR1 MRHNA and CDR2 SNTAGT. The CDR3 extends over 13 amino acids. V was shortened by 6 bases and J by 7 bases, with 10 bases between the two germline ends. In DNA, the CDR3 is TGTGCCAGCAGACTAGACGGAAATTCACCCCTCCACTTT. This sequence encodes CASRLDGNSPLHF.

This clonotype was seen a handful of times. J is TRBJ2-5 and V is TRBV6-2 or TRBV6-3; D assignment may be TRBD1 or TRBD2 (6 bases each). In germline, CDR1 is MNHEY, CDR2 SVGEGT. V was trimmed by 8 bases and J by 5 bases, leaving 12 bases between them. This CDR3 contains 12 residues. The CDR3: CASPGARETQYF. The CDR3 DNA is TGTGCCAGCCCGGGGGCTAGGGAGACCCAGTACTTC.

CDR3 loop: CATSDLRGYTF. The CDR3 DNA follows: TGTGCCACCAGTGATTTGCGTGGCTACACCTTC. The chain employs TRBV24-1 and TRBJ1-2; D is undetermined. Germline V gene sequence: CDR1 KGHDR, CDR2 SFDVKD. The V gene lost 0 bases and the J gene lost 7 bases, with 2 bases spanning the gap. This CDR3 comprises 11 residues.

This clonotype was observed a few times. The chain has TRBV6-1 and TRBJ2-7; 8 nucleotides align to TRBD1. V was pared by 6 bases and J by 6 bases, with 10 bases of the junction left unmatched. CDR1 and CDR2 (germline): MNHNS, SASEGT. CDR3 length: 14 residues. CDR3 residues: CASSYGQGTTEQYF. CDR3 bases: TGTGCCAGCAGCTACGGACAGGGTACAACCGAGCAGTACTTC.

This clonotype showed up just a few times. In nucleotides, the CDR3 is TGTGCCAGCAAAATCGACAGGAACACTGAAGCTTTCTTT. Its translation: CASKIDRNTEAFF. The chain has TRBV6-1 and TRBJ1-1, with TRBD1 as a possible D gene (5 bases). V lost 7 bases and J lost 1, with 10 bases in between. Germline V lookup: CDR1 MNHNS, CDR2 SASEGT. The CDR3 has 13 residues.

In its sample, this clonotype was seen a few times. Written as DNA, the CDR3 is TGTGCCAGCAGTTTATGGGCCCAAGAGACCCAGTACTTC. It specifies CASSLWAQETQYF. J is TRBJ2-5 and V is TRBV27, with unresolved D. Per germline, CDR1 MNHEY and CDR2 SMNVEV (reference sequence). The CDR3 is 13 amino acids. Trimming left V 1 base short and J 1 base short, with 4 bases between.